This T cell receptor beta chain was observed in a study of control samples from healthy donors and cancer patients. Clones were read by immunoSEQ multiplex PCR, and TCRdb kept only the in-frame ones, dropping some. The top ten hold around 0.99% of the sample, which has 60,000 or so clones, 90% to 97% seen once. Trimming stripped 0 bases from V and 5 bases from J, with 16 bases between. CDR3 length: 16 amino acids. CDR1 and CDR2 from the germline V gene are LGHNA and YSLEER. Sequenced material: blood. The chain carries TRBV4-3 and TRBJ1-2, with D hard to call. The sequence was collected from a woman in her late teens or twenties in good health. CDR3 DNA: TGCGCCAGCAGCCAAGATGGTCCAGGCTTCCTGTATGGCTACACCTTC. Its translation is CASSQDGPGFLYGYTF.